This TCR beta chain was retrieved from a study of T cell responses to AZD1222 COVID-19 vaccine. Points from the study as a whole: Only a handful of AZD1222 recipients, several in all, had baseline seropositivity.

Assay: immunoSEQ multiplex PCR; the TCRdb copy retains only in-frame clones and omits some. The table has roughly 180,000 clones, 85% to 95% seen once. V was clipped by 6 bases and J by 5 bases, with 20 bases between them. The CDR3 covers 16 residues. Germline loops: CDR1 MNHEY, CDR2 SMNVEV (reference sequence). With respect to this clone: The antigen is not known.

Sequencing used peripheral blood, obtained on day 0 of AZD1222 vaccination. The chain couples TRBV27 to TRBJ2-1; D not certain. The TCR originated in an adult in good health. CDR3 in DNA: TGTGCCAGCAGCCGTCCCGACTCGCGAGAAAACAATGAGCAGTTCTTC. Its protein is CASSRPDSRENNEQFF.